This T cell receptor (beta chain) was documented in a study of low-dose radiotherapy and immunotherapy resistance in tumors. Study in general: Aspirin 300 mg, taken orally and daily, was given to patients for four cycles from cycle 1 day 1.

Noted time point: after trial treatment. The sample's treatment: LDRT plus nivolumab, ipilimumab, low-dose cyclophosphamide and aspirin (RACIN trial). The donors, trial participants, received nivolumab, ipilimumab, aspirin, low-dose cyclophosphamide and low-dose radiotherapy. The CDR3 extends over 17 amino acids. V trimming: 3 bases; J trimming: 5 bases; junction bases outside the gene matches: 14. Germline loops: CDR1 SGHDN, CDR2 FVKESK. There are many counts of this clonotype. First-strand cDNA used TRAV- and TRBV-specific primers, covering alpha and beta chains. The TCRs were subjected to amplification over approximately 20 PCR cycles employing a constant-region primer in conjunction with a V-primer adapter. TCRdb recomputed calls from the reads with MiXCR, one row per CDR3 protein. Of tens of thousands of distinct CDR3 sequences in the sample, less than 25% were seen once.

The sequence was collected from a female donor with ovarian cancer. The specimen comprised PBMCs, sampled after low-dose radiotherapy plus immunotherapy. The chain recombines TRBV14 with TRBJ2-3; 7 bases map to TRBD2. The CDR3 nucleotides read TGTGCCAGCAGCCAGGCCCCCCCAGCGGGGTTGGTAGATACGCAGTATTTT. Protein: CASSQAPPAGLVDTQYF.